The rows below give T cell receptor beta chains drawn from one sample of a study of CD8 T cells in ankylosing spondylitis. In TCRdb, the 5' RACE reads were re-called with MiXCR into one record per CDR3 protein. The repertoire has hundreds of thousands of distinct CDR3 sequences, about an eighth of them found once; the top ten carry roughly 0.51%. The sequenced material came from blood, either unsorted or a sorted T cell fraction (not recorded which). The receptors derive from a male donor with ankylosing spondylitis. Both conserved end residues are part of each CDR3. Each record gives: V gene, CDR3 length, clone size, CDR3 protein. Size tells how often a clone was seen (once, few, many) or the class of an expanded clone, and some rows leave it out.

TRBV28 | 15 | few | CASSRGQGRSYEQYF
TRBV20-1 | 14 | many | CSAGTWVATYGYTF
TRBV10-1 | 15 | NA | CASSPDRGFSYEQYF
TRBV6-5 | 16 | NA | CASSYSTTGLSYEQYF
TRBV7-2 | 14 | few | CASTSKWGNTEAFF
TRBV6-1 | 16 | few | CASSEGMGQPTDTQYF
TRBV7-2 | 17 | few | CASSLRRTSGGTDTQYF
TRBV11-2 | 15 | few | CASSLVDSPNSPLHF
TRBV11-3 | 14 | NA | CASSLVGGSDEQYF
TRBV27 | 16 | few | CASSSPSRSSKNIQYF
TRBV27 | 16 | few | CASSPGHYLKNTEAFF
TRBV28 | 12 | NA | CASTDSSYEQYF
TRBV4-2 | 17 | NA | CASSLSPSGGAYNEQFF
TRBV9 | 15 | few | CASSATPQTNSPLHF
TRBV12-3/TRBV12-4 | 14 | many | CASSEGRVTGELFF
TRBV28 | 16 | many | CASSLWALGGKGEQYF
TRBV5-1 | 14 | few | CASSSSGSRETQYF
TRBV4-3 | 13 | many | CASSSQSSTEAFF
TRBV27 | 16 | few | CASSFKGGANTYEQYF
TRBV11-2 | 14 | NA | CASSLVGTAAEAFF
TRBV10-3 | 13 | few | CAIRDRNNQPQHF
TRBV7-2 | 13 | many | CASSAGQGGEAFF
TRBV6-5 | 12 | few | CASGDSQETQYF